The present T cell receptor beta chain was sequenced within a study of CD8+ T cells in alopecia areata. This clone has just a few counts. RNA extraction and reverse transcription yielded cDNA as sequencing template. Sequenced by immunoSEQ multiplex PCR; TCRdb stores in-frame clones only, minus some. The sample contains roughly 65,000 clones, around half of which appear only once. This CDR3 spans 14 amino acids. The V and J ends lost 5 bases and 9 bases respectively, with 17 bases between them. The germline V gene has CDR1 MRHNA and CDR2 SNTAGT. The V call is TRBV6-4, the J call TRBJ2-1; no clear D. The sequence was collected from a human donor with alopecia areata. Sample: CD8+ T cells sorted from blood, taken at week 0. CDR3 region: CASSLRFPDTEQFF. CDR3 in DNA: TGTGCCAGCAGTTTGCGATTTCCTGACACTGAGCAGTTCTTC.